This entry features one TCR beta chain sequence. Antigen specificity is unknown. This sample stems from a study of cytomegalovirus exposure and HLA in healthy donors. Study-level background: Early released data comprised 80 million to 100 million unique TCRs from HLA-typed donors.

Whole-study findings and limits: In a later analysis, V- and J-gene trimming of beta chains associated with a DCLRE1C missense variant, replicated independently. Productive rates of about 87% or about 30% were seen for most TCR beta V segments in an earlier analysis.

The study ran its PCR with 60 Vbeta and 13 Jbeta primers. Libraries were prepared by immunoSEQ multiplex PCR; TCRdb keeps only in-frame clonotypes and omits some of them. The specimen's table records more than 130,000 clones. The sequencing input was PBMCs. This TCR came from a man aged 35-49 years in good health and CMV-seronegative.

CDR3 sequence (DNA): TGTGCCAGCAGTAATCAGGGGGACACCGGGGAGCTGTTTTTT. As protein: CASSNQGDTGELFF. The chain employs TRBV27 and TRBJ2-2; 7 positions agree with TRBD1. This CDR3 comprises 14 residues. V trimming: 5 bases; J trimming: 3 bases; junction bases outside the gene matches: 3. Germline V gene data show CDR1 as MNHEY and CDR2 as SMNVEV (reference sequence).